Below are 16 T cell receptor beta chains sequenced from a single sample in a study of CXCR3-negative and CXCR3-positive naive CD8 T cells. UMI-labeled 5' RACE TRB cDNA libraries were prepared from the cells. TCRdb derives one entry per CDR3 protein from the 5' RACE reads, leaving out DNA. Here the sample table reports 90,000 to 95,000 distinct CDR3 sequences. The specimen was naive CXCR3- CD8+ T cells from blood. As for subset: CD45RO-CCR7+CD27+CD95- naive CD8+ T cells lacking CXCR3 (TNR3-). Receptors were obtained from a human donor in good health. Some clones in this sample may be carry-over from other donors' samples.

The gene calls are TRBV5-1 and TRBJ2-7; the TRBD1 assignment by TCRdb is unverifiable without DNA. Germline V lookup: CDR1 SGHRS, CDR2 YFSETQ. This CDR3 is built from 16 residues. The CDR3 loop reads CASSSYETGGSYEQYF.

The chain carries TRBV28 and TRBJ2-5; the D gene TCRdb calls, TRBD1, cannot be checked with no DNA. The CDR3 extends over 15 amino acids. Germline V gene lookup returns CDR1 MDHEN and CDR2 SYDVKM. The CDR3 region is CASSLSRGFQETQYF.

This chain joins TRBV29-1 and TRBJ2-1; the D call from TCRdb, TRBD1, cannot be confirmed without DNA. Germline V lookup: CDR1 SQVTM, CDR2 ANQGSEA. This CDR3 is 15 amino acids long. CDR3 protein: CSACIGTGVYNEQFF.

This sequence joins TRBV6-6 and TRBJ2-3; lacking DNA, the TRBD2 call made by TCRdb goes unchecked. Germline lookup yields CDR1 MNHNY and CDR2 SVGAGI (reference sequence). This CDR3 comprises 14 residues. CDR3 residues: CASGMRGSTDTQYF.

The V call is TRBV4-3, the J call TRBJ2-7; TCRdb names TRBD1, which stays unverified in the absence of DNA. The CDR3 spans 13 residues. Germline V gives CDR1 LGHNA, CDR2 YSLEER. The CDR3 sequence is CASSQGQDYEQYF.

V and J are TRBV11-2 and TRBJ2-7; TCRdb indicates TRBD2, and absent DNA this call remains unverified. The germline V gene has CDR1 SGHAT and CDR2 FQNNGV. The CDR3 runs 13 residues. The CDR3 region is CASSLGLGNEQYF.

The V call is TRBV4-1, the J call TRBJ2-2. The germline V gene has CDR1 MGHRA and CDR2 YSYEKL. The CDR3 length is 12 residues. The CDR3 reads CASSQSTGELFF.

The gene calls are TRBV18 and TRBJ2-5; TCRdb picks TRBD1, but there is no DNA to check that call. Per germline, CDR1 KGHSH and CDR2 LQKENI. The CDR3 is made up of 14 amino acids. This chain's CDR3 is CASSPRDQGETQYF.

The chain carries TRBV7-3 and TRBJ1-2; TCRdb's D call of TRBD1 is untestable without DNA. The CDR3 contains 14 residues. Germline V gene lookup returns CDR1 SGHTA and CDR2 FQGTGA. CDR3: CASSLGQNPYGYTF.

CDR3 protein: CSAAPGRWNEQYF. The rearrangement joins TRBV29-1 to TRBJ2-7; TCRdb selects TRBD1, and the lack of DNA leaves this call unchecked. Germline assignment: CDR1 SQVTM and CDR2 ANQGSEA. CDR3 length equals 13 residues.

The chain has TRBV21-1 and TRBJ1-1. TRBV21-1 is marked as a pseudogene. There are 13 residues in the CDR3. The CDR3 reads CASSKTPNTEAFF.

This chain joins TRBV4-2 and TRBJ1-1; the TCRdb call, TRBD1, lacks DNA for checking. The CDR3 runs to 16 residues. Germline CDR1 is LGHNA and CDR2 is YNFKEQ. This CDR3 reads CASSPGTGGLKSEAFF.

The rearrangement joins TRBV10-1 to TRBJ2-1; without DNA, the TCRdb call of TRBD2 cannot be checked. Per germline, CDR1 WNHNN and CDR2 SYGVQD (reference sequence). The CDR3 has 14 residues. CDR3 in amino acids: CASSESSGLNEQFF.

The chain employs TRBV15 and TRBJ2-7; with no DNA, the TCRdb D assignment of TRBD1 cannot be verified. The CDR3 has 14 amino acids. Germline CDR1 reads LNHNV; CDR2 reads YYDKDF (reference sequence). CDR3 protein: CATSRDGDTNEQYF.

The V call is TRBV23-1, the J call TRBJ1-6. TRBV23-1 is marked as an open reading frame, function uncertain. This CDR3 is built from 14 residues. Here the CDR3 reads CASSPTIWNSPLHF.

V gene TRBV11-2 combines with J gene TRBJ2-1; checking the TCRdb D call of TRBD1 is not possible without DNA. The CDR3 runs to 19 residues. CDR1 and CDR2 from the germline V gene are SGHAT and FQNNGV. The CDR3: CASRQGLLQGAPIDNEQFF.